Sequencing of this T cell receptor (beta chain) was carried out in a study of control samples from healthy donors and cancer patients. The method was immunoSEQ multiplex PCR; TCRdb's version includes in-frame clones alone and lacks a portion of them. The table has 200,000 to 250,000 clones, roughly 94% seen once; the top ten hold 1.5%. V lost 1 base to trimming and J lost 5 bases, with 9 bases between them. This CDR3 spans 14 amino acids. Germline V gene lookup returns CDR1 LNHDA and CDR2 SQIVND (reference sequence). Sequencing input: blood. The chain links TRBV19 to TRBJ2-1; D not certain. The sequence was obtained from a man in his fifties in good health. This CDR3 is CASSIALINNEQFF. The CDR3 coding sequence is TGTGCCAGTAGTATAGCGCTAATTAACAATGAGCAGTTCTTC. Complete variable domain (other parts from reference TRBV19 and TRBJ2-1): DGGITQSPKYLFRKEGQNVTLSCEQNLNHDAMYWYRQDPGQGLRLIYYSQIVNDFQKGDIAEGYSVSREKKESFPLTVTSAQKNPTAFYLCASSIALINNEQFFGPGTRLTVL.